The sequence of this T cell receptor (beta chain) was determined in a study of T cell changes during pregnancy in multiple sclerosis. Germline V CDR1 and CDR2: LNHDA, SQIVND (reference sequence). CDR3 length: 14 residues. J was trimmed by 0 bases and V by 5 bases; bases with no gene match: 3. Sequencing was performed with immunoSEQ multiplex PCR; in TCRdb, only in-frame clones are kept and a portion is missing. The sample carries about 49,000 clones, about 91% recorded once. This rearrangement joins TRBV19 to TRBJ2-7; 8 bases map to TRBD1. The material was peripheral blood, obtained after pregnancy. The TCR originated in a female donor with multiple sclerosis, enrolled in a pregnancy study. The CDR3 protein is CASSRQGSSYEQYF. CDR3 nucleotides: TGTGCCAGTAGTCGACAGGGGAGCTCCTACGAGCAGTACTTC.